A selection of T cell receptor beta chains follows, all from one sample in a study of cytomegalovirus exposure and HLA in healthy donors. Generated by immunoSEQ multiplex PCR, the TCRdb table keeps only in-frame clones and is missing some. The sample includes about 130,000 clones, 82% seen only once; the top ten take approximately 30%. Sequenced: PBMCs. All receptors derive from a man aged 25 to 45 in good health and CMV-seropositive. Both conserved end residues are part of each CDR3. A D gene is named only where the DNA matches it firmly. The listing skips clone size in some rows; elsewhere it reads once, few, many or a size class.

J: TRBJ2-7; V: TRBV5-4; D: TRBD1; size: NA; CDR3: CASSRRDRSYEQYF; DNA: TGTGCCAGCAGCCGCCGGGACAGATCCTACGAGCAGTACTTC
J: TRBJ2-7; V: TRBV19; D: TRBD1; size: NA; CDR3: CASTSGQAGFYEQYF; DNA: TGTGCCAGTACCTCGGGACAGGCGGGTTTCTACGAGCAGTACTTC
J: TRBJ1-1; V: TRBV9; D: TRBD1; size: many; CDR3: CASSGRQGATEAFF; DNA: TGTGCCAGCAGCGGGCGCCAGGGGGCAACTGAAGCTTTCTTT
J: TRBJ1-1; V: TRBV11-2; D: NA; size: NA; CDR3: CASSSGPGGNTEAFF; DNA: TGTGCCAGCAGCTCCGGTCCCGGTGGGAACACTGAAGCTTTCTTT
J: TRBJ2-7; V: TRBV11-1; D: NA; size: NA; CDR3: CASSFMGLGSYEQYF; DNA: TGTGCCAGCAGCTTCATGGGGCTTGGCTCCTACGAGCAGTACTTC
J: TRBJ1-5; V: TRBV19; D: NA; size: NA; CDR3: CASSEYLQPQHF; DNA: TGTGCCAGTAGTGAGTATTTGCAGCCCCAGCATTTT
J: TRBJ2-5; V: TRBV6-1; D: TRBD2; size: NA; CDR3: CASSALDGTSVKTQYF; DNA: TGTGCCAGCAGTGCCCTCGACGGGACTAGCGTAAAGACCCAGTACTTC
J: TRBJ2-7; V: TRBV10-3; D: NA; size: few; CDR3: CAISEGGTGTYEQYF; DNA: TGTGCCATCAGTGAGGGGGGGACGGGTACCTACGAGCAGTACTTC
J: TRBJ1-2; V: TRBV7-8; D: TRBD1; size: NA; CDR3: CASSSGTGSYGYTF; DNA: TGTGCCAGCAGTTCTGGGACAGGGAGCTATGGCTACACCTTC
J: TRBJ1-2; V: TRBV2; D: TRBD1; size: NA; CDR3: CASSLARQGAYGYTF; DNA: TGTGCCAGCAGTCTTGCGAGACAGGGGGCCTATGGCTACACCTTC
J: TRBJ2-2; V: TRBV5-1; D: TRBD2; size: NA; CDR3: CASSLRGLAGELFF; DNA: TGCGCCAGCAGCTTGAGGGGACTAGCCGGGGAGCTGTTTTTT
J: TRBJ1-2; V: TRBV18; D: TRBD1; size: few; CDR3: CASSPDRGYEGYTF; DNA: TGTGCCAGCTCACCCGACAGGGGATATGAAGGCTACACCTTC
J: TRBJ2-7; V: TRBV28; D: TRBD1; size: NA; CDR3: CASRGGTGGTYEQYF; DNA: TGTGCCAGCAGGGGCGGGACAGGGGGAACCTACGAGCAGTACTTC
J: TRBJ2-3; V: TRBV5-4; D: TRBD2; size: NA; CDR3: CASSSSAGGATDTQYF; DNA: TGTGCCAGCAGCTCCTCAGCGGGGGGGGCCACAGATACGCAGTATTTT
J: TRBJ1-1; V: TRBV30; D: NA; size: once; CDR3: CAWLVSSGTEAFF; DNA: TGTGCCTGGCTGGTAAGTAGTGGCACTGAAGCTTTCTTT
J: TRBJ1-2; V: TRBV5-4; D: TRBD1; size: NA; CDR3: CASSIQGVGGYTF; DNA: TGTGCCAGCAGCATACAGGGGGTCGGTGGCTACACCTTC
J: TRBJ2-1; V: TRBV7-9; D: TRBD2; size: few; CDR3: CASSPTTSGGNYNEQFF; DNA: TGTGCCAGCAGCCCGACGACTAGCGGGGGAAATTACAATGAGCAGTTCTTC
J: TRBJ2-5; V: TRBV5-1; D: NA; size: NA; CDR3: CASSLQAETQYF; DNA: TGCGCCAGCAGCTTACAGGCGGAGACCCAGTACTTC
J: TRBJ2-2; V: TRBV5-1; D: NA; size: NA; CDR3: CASRPGTQNTGELFF; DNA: TGCGCCAGCAGACCCGGGACTCAGAACACCGGGGAGCTGTTTTTT
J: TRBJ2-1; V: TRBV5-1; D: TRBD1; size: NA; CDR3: CASSSTGGANEQFF; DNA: TGCGCCAGCAGCTCTACAGGGGGCGCGAATGAGCAGTTCTTC
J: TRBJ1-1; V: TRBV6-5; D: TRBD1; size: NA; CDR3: CASSWAGTVNTEAFF; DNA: TGTGCCAGCAGTTGGGCCGGGACAGTGAACACTGAAGCTTTCTTT
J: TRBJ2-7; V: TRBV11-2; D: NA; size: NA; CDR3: CASSLDRVEQYF; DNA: TGTGCCAGCAGCTTAGACAGGGTAGAGCAGTACTTC
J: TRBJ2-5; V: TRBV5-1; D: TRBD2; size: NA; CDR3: CASSSSGLAGVETQYF; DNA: TGCGCCAGCAGCTCCTCGGGACTAGCGGGAGTTGAGACCCAGTACTTC
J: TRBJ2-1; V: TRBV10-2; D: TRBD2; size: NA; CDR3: CASIAGLPYNEQFF; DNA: TGCGCCAGCATAGCGGGGCTCCCGTACAATGAGCAGTTCTTC
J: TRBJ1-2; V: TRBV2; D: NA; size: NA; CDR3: CASRRGPNYGYTF; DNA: TGTGCCAGCCGAAGGGGCCCCAACTATGGCTACACCTTC
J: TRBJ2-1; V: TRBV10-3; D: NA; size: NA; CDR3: CAISKKEGERLDEQFF; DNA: TGTGCCATCAGTAAAAAGGAGGGAGAGAGGCTTGATGAGCAGTTCTTC
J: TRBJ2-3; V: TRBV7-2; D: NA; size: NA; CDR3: CASSELQGNTQYF; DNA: TGTGCCAGCAGCGAGCTCCAGGGGAATACGCAGTATTTT
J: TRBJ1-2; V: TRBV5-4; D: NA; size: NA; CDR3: CASSLGPEDYGYTF; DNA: TGTGCCAGCAGCTTGGGACCGGAGGACTATGGCTACACCTTC
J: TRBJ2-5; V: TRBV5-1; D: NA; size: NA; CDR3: CASSPQMETQYF; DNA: TGCGCCAGCAGCCCTCAGATGGAGACCCAGTACTTC
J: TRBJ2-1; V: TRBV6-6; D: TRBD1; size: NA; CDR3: CASRPQGGYNEQFF; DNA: TGTGCCAGCAGGCCACAGGGGGGCTACAATGAGCAGTTCTTC
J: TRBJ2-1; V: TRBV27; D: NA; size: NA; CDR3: CASSPLRVGYNEQFF; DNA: TGTGCCAGCAGTCCCCTAAGAGTCGGGTACAATGAGCAGTTCTTC
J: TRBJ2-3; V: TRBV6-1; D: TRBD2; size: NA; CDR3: CASPRTSGVRYTQYF; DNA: TGTGCCAGCCCTAGGACTAGCGGGGTCAGATATACGCAGTATTTT
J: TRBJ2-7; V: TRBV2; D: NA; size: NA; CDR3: CASRDTGTYEQYF; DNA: TGTGCCAGCAGGGATACAGGGACCTACGAGCAGTACTTC
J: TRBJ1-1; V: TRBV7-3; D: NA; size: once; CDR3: CASSFSGQNTEAFF; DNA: TGTGCCAGCAGCTTTTCGGGACAGAACACTGAAGCTTTCTTT
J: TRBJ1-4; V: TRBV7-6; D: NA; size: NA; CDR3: CASSLGLTDYEKLFF; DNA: TGTGCCAGCAGCTTAGGCTTAACGGACTATGAAAAACTGTTTTTT
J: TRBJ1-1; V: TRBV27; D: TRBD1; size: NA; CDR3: CASSLTDREGYTEAFF; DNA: TGTGCCAGCAGTTTAACTGACAGGGAAGGCTACACTGAAGCTTTCTTT
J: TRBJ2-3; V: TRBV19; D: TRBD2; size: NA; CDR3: CASSMASGGARDTQYF; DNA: TGTGCCAGTAGTATGGCTAGCGGGGGGGCCAGAGATACGCAGTATTTT
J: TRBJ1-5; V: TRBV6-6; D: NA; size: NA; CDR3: CASRTRGGSNQPQHF; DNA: TGTGCCAGCAGGACCAGGGGTGGCAGCAATCAGCCCCAGCATTTT
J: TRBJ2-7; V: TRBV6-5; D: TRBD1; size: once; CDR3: CASSRRTGNYEQYF; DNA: TGTGCCAGCAGCCGCCGGACAGGTAACTACGAGCAGTACTTC
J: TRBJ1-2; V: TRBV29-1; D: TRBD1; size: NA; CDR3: CSVNRGLSYTF; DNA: TGCAGCGTAAACAGGGGGCTGAGCTACACCTTC
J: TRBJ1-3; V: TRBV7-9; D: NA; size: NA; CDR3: CASSLPTSGNTIYF; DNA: TGTGCCAGCAGCTTACCGACATCTGGAAACACCATATATTTT
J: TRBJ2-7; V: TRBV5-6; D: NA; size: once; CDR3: CASSLWGHRSTTSYEQYF; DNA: TGTGCCAGCAGCTTGTGGGGACATAGATCCACCACCTCCTACGAGCAGTACTTC
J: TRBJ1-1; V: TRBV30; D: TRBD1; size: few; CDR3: CAWSATGANTEAFF; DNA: TGTGCCTGGAGTGCCACAGGGGCCAACACTGAAGCTTTCTTT
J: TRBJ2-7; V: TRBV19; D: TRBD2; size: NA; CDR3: CASSPRTSGPYEQYF; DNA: TGTGCCAGTAGTCCACGGACTAGCGGGCCCTACGAGCAGTACTTC
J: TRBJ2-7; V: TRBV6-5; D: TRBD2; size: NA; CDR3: CAGRGRAADSYEQYF; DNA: TGTGCAGGGAGGGGCAGGGCTGCGGACTCCTACGAGCAGTACTTC
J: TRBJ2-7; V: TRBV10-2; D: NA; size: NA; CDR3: CASKPPGNTLPDEQYF; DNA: TGCGCCAGCAAACCACCAGGGAATACCCTTCCCGACGAGCAGTACTTC
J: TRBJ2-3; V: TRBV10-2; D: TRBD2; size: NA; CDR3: CASKASGVNTDTQYF; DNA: TGCGCCAGCAAGGCTAGCGGGGTAAACACAGATACGCAGTATTTT
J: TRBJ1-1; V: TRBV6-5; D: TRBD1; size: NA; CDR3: CASSYRQGTEAFF; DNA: TGTGCCAGCAGTTACCGACAGGGCACTGAAGCTTTCTTT